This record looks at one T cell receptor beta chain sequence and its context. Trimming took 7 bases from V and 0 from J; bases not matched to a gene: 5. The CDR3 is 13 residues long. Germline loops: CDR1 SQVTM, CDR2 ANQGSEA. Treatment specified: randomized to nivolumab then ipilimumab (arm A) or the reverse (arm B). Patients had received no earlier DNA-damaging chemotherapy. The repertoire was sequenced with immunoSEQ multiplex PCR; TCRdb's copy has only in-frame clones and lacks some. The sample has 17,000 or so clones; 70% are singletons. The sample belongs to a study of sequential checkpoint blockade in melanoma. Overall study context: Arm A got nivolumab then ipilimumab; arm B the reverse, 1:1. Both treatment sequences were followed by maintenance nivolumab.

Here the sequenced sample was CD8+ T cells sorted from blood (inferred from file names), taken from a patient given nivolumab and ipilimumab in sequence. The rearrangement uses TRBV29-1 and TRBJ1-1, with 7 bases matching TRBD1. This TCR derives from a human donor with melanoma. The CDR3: CSAEQGMNTEAFF. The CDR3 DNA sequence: TGCAGCGCCGAACAGGGGATGAACACTGAAGCTTTCTTT.